This T cell receptor beta chain was identified in a study of T cell clonotyping in hematopoietic cell transplantation. Turning to the study itself: Recipient samples before transplant were obtained post-cytoreduction.

This clone has just a few counts. Its antigen is not identified. The germline V and J ends were trimmed by 1 base and 5 bases, with 5 bases remaining between them. There are 13 residues in the CDR3. Germline lookup yields CDR1 LNHDA and CDR2 SQIVND (reference sequence). Time point given: recipient sample about 28 days before transplant, after cytoreduction. Libraries were prepared by immunoSEQ multiplex PCR; TCRdb keeps only in-frame clonotypes and omits some of them. The table lists roughly 46,000 clones, roughly 80% of them singletons. Broader study findings: Graft donor and pretransplant recipient Inverse Simpson Index values predicted broader posttransplant TCR diversity. Few recipient clonotypes overlapped donors; over 95% were de novo at given depth. After transplant, recipient diversity fell while pathologically expanded clonotypes grew through day 180.

This specimen consisted of peripheral blood mononuclear cells, obtained before stem cell transplant. The TCR was taken from a man in his 60s with myelodysplastic syndrome. Some clones in this sample may be carry-over from other donors' samples. This chain joins TRBV19 and TRBJ2-2, with D unclear. The CDR3 reads CASSIVGTGELFF. CDR3 nucleotides: TGTGCCAGTAGTATAGTGGGTACCGGGGAGCTGTTTTTT.